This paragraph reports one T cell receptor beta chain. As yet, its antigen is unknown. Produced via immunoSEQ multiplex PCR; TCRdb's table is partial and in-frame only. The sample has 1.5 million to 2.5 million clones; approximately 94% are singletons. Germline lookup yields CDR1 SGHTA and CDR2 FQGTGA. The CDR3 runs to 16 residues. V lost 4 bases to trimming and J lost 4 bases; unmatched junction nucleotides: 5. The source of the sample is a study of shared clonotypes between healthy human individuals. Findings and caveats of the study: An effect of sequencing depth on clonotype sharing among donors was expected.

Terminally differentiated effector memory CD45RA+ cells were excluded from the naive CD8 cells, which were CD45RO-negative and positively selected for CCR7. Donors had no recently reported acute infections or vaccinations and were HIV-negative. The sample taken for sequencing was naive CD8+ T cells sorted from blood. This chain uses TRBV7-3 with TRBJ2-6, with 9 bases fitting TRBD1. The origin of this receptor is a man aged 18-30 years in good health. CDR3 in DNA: TGTGCCAGCAGCTCCACAGGGGGCGCCGGGGCCAACGTCCTGACTTTC. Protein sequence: CASSSTGGAGANVLTF.